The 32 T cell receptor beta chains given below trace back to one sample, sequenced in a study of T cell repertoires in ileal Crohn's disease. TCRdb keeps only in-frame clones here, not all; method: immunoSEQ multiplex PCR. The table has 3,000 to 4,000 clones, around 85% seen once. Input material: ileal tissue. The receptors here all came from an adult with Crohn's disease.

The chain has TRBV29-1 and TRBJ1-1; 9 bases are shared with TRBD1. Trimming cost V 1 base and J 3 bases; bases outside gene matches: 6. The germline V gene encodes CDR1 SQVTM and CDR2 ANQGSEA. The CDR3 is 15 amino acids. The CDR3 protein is CSVEGVQGAHTEAFF. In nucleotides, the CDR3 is TGCAGCGTTGAAGGCGTACAGGGGGCGCACACTGAAGCTTTCTTT.

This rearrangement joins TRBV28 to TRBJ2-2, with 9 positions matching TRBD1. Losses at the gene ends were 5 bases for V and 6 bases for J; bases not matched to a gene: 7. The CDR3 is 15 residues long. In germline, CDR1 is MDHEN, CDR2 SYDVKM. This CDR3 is CASSTTGTGSGELFF. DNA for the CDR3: TGTGCCAGCAGTACCACCGGGACAGGGTCCGGGGAGCTGTTTTTT.

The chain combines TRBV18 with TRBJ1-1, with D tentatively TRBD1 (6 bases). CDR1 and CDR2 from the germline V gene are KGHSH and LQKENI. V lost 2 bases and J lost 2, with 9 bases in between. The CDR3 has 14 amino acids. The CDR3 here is CASSPFRGNTEAFF. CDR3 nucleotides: TGTGCCAGCTCACCATTCAGGGGAAACACTGAAGCTTTCTTT.

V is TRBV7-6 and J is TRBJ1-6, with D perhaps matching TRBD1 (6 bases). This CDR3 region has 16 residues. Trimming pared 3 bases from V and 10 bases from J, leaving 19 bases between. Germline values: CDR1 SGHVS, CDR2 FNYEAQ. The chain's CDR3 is CASSLAVGAAGSPLHF. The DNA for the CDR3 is TGTGCCAGCAGCTTGGCCGTGGGGGCGGCAGGGTCACCCCTCCACTTT.

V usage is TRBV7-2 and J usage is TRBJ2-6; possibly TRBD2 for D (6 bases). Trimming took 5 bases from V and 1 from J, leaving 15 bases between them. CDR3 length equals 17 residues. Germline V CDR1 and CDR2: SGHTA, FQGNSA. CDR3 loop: CASSRGGVGSGANVLTF. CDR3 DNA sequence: TGTGCCAGCAGCCGCGGCGGGGTCGGGTCTGGGGCCAACGTCCTGACTTTC.

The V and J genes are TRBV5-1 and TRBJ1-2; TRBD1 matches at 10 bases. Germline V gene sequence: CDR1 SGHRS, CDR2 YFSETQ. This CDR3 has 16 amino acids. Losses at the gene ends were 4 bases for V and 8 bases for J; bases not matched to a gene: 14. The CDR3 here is CASSLVGTGESGGYTF. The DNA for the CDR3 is TGCGCCAGCAGCCTTGTCGGGACAGGGGAATCGGGGGGCTACACCTTC.

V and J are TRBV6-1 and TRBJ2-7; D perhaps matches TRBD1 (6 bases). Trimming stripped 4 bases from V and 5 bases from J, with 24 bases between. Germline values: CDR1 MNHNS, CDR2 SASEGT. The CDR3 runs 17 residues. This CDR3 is CASSVARGRGFPNEQYF. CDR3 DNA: TGTGCCAGCAGTGTGGCTCGCGGCAGGGGATTTCCCAACGAGCAGTACTTC.

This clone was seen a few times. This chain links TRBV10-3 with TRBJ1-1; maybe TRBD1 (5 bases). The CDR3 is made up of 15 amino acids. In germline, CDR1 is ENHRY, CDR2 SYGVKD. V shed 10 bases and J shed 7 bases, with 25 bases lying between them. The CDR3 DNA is TGTGCCACCTGGGCGGGGCCGTGGCCGAACGGTGAAGCTTTCTTT. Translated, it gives CATWAGPWPNGEAFF.

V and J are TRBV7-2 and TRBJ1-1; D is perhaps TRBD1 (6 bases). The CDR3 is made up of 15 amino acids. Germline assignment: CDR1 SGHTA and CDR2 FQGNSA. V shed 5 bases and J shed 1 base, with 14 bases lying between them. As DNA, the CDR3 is TGTGCCAGCAGCAGGGACATAACCTCGAACACTGAAGCTTTCTTT. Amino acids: CASSRDITSNTEAFF. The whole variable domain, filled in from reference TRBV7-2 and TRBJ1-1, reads GAGVSQSPSNKVTEKGKDVELRCDPISGHTALYWYRQSLGQGLEFLIYFQGNSAPDKSGLPSDRFSAERTGGSVSTLTIQRTQQEDSAVYLCASSRDITSNTEAFFGQGTRLTVV.

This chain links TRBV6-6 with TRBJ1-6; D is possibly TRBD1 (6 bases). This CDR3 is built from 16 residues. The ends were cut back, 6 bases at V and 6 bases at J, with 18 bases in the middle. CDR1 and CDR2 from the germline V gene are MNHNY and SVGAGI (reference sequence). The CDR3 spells CASSLQPRTANSPLHF. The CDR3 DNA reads TGTGCCAGCAGCCTCCAGCCCCGGACAGCTAATTCACCCCTCCACTTT.

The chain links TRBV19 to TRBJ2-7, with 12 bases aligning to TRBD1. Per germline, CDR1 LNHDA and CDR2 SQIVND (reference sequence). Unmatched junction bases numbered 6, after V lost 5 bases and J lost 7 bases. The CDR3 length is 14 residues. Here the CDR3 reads CASSAGQGAGEQYF. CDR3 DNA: TGTGCCAGTAGTGCGGGACAGGGGGCGGGGGAGCAGTACTTC.

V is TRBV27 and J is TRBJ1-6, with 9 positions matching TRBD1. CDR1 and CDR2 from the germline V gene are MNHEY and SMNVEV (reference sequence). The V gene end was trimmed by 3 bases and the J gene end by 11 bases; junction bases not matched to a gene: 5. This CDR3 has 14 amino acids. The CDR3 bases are TGTGCCAGCAGTTTTGGACAGGGGAGGACACCCCTCCACTTT. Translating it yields CASSFGQGRTPLHF.

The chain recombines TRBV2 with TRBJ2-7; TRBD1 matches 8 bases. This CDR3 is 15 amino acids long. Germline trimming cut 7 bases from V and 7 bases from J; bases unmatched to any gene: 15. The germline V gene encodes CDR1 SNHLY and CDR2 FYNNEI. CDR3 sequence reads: CASIIRQGNLGEQYF. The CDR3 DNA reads TGTGCCAGCATTATTCGACAGGGGAATTTGGGTGAGCAGTACTTC.

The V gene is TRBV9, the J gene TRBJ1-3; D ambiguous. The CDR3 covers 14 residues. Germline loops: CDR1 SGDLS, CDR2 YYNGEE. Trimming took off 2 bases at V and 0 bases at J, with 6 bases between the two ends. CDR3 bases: TGTGCCAGCAGCGTCGGGATCTCTGGAAACACCATATATTTT. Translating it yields CASSVGISGNTIYF.

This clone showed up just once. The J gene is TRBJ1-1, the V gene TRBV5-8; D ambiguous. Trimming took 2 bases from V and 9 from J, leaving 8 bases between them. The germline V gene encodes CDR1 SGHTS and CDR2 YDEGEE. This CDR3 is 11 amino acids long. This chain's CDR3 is CASSFSQKAFF. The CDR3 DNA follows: TGTGCCAGCAGCTTCTCCCAGAAAGCTTTCTTT. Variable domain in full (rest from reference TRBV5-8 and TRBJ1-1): EAGVTQSPTHLIKTRGQQATLRCSPISGHTSVYWYQQALGLGLQFLLWYDEGEERNRGNFPPRFSGRQFPNYSSELNVNALELEDSALYLCASSFSQKAFFGQGTRLTVV.

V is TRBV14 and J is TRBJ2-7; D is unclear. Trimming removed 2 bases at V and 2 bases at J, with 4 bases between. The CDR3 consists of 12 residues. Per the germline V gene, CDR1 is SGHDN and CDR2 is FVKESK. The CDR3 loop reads CASSQLAYEQYF. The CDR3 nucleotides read TGTGCCAGCAGCCAACTAGCCTACGAGCAGTACTTC.

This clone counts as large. The chain's CDR3 is CASSGSYYGYTF. The CDR3 DNA sequence: TGTGCCAGCAGTGGCAGTTACTATGGCTACACCTTC. The rearrangement uses TRBV28 and TRBJ1-2; D is unresolved. V lost 5 bases, J lost 3 bases, and 7 bases lay in between. Germline V CDR1 and CDR2: MDHEN, SYDVKM. There are 12 residues in the CDR3.

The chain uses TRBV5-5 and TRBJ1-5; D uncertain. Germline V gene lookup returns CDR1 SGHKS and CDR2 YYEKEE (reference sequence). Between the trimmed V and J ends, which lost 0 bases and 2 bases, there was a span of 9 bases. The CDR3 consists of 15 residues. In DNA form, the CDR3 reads TGTGCCAGCAGCTTGGTGGAGGGTCGCAATCAGCCCCAGCATTTT. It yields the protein CASSLVEGRNQPQHF. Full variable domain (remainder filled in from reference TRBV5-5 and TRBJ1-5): DAGVTQSPTHLIKTRGQQVTLRCSPISGHKSVSWYQQVLGQGPQFIFQYYEKEERGRGNFPDRFSARQFPNYSSELNVNALLLGDSALYLCASSLVEGRNQPQHFGDGTRLSIL.

The CDR3 is CSVATGGINQPQHF. Here the CDR3 DNA reads TGCAGCGTAGCAACAGGGGGGATCAATCAGCCCCAGCATTTT. The V call is TRBV29-1, the J call TRBJ1-5; 8 bases are a match to TRBD1. With 6 bases clipped from V and 3 bases from J, the junction kept 7 bases outside the gene matches. This CDR3 is 14 amino acids long. The V gene's germline CDR1 is SQVTM and CDR2 ANQGSEA.

The CDR3 here is CASSSVFGQTYNEQFF. CDR3 DNA sequence: TGTGCCAGCAGCTCTGTCTTCGGACAGACCTACAATGAGCAGTTCTTC. J is TRBJ2-1 and V is TRBV5-4, with D maybe TRBD1 (6 bases). With 3 bases removed from V and 2 bases from J, the gap between germline ends came to 15 bases. Germline V gene sequence: CDR1 SGHNT, CDR2 YYREEE (reference sequence). There are 16 residues in the CDR3. Filled out from reference TRBV5-4 and TRBJ2-1, the complete variable domain reads ETGVTQSPTHLIKTRGQQVTLRCSSQSGHNTVSWYQQALGQGPQFIFQYYREEENGRGNFPPRFSGLQFPNYSSELNVNALELDDSALYLCASSSVFGQTYNEQFFGPGTRLTVL.

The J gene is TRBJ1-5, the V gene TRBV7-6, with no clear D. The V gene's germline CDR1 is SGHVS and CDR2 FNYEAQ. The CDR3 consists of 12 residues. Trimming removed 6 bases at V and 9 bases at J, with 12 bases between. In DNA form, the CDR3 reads TGTGCCAGCAGAGCGCCTCTGGGGCCCCAGCATTTT. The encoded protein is CASRAPLGPQHF. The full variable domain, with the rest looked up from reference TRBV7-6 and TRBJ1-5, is GAGVSQSPRYKVTKRGQDVALRCDPISGHVSLYWYRQALGQGPEFLTYFNYEAQQDKSGLPNDRFSAERPEGSISTLTIQRTEQRDSAMYRCASRAPLGPQHFGDGTRLSIL.

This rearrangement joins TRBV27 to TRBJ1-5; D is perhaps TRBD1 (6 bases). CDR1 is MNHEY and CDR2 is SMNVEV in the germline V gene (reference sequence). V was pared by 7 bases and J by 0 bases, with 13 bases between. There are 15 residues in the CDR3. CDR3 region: CASKQGIYSNQPQHF. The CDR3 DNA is TGTGCCAGCAAACAGGGAATTTATAGCAATCAGCCCCAGCATTTT.

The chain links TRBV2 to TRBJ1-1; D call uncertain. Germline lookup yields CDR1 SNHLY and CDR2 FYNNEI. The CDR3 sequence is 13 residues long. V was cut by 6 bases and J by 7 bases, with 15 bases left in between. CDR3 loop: CASSFEDGDEAFF. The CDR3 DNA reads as TGTGCCAGCAGCTTCGAGGACGGGGATGAAGCTTTCTTT.

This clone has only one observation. CDR3 sequence: CASSSDSLNTEAFF. The CDR3 bases are TGTGCCAGCAGTTCTGACAGCCTGAACACTGAAGCTTTCTTT. The V and J genes are TRBV2 and TRBJ1-1; possibly TRBD1 for D (5 bases). The germline V and J ends were trimmed by 5 bases and 0 bases, with 10 bases remaining between them. From germline, CDR1 is SNHLY and CDR2 FYNNEI. This CDR3 has 14 residues.

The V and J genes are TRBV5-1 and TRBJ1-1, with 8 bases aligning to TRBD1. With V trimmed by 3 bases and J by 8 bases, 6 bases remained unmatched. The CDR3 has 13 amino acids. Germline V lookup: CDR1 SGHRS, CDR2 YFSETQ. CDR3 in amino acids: CASSSDRAREAFF. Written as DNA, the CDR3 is TGCGCCAGCAGCTCGGACAGGGCAAGGGAAGCTTTCTTT. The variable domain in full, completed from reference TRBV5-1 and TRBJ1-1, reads KAGVTQTPRYLIKTRGQQVTLSCSPISGHRSVSWYQQTPGQGLQFLFEYFSETQRNKGNFPGRFSGRQFSNSRSEMNVSTLELGDSALYLCASSSDRAREAFFGQGTRLTVV.

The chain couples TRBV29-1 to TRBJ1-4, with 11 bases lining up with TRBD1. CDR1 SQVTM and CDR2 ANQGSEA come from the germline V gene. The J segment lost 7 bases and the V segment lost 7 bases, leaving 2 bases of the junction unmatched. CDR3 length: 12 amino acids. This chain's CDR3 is CSAGTGGEKLFF. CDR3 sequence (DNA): TGCAGCGCCGGGACAGGGGGTGAAAAACTGTTTTTT.

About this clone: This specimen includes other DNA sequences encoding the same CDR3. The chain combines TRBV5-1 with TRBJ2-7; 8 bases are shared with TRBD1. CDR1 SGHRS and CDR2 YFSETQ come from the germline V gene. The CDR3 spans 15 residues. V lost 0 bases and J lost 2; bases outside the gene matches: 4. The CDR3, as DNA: TGCGCCAGCAGCTTGGGTGGGACAGGAGCCTACGAGCAGTACTTC. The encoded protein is CASSLGGTGAYEQYF.

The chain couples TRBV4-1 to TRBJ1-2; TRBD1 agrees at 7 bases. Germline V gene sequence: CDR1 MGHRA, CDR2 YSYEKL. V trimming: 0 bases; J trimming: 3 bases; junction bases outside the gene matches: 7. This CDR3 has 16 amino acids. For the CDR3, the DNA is TGCGCCAGCAGCCAAGATAACAGGGGACCCTACTATGGCTACACCTTC. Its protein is CASSQDNRGPYYGYTF.

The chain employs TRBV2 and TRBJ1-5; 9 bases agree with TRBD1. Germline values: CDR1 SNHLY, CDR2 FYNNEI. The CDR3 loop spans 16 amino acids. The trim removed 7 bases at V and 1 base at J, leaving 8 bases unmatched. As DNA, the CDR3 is TGTGCCAGCACCAATTGGGACAGGGAGAGCAATCAGCCCCAGCATTTT. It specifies CASTNWDRESNQPQHF.

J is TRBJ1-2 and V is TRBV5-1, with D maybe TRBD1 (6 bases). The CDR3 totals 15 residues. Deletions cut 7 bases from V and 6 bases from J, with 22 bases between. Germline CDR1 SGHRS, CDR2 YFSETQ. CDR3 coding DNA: TGCGCCAGCTCCCCCAGGGGTAATCTCGAGCATGGCTACACCTTC. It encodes CASSPRGNLEHGYTF.

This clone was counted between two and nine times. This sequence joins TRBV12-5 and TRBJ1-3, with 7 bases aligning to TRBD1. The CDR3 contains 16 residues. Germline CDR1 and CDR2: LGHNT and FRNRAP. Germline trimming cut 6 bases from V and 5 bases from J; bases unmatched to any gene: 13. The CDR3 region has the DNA TGTGCTAGTGGCGCTCGGCCCGAGGGGGCGAGAAACACCATATATTTT. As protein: CASGARPEGARNTIYF.

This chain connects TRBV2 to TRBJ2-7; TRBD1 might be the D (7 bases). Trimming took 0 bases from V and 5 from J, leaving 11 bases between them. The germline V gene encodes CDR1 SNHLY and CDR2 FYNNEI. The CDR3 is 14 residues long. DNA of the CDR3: TGTGCCAGCAGTGAAGCAGGGGGCGGGGACGAGCAGTACTTC. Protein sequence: CASSEAGGGDEQYF.